A single sample is the source of the 2 T cell receptor beta chains below, sequenced in a study of blood T cell repertoires in COVID-19. The method was immunoSEQ multiplex PCR; TCRdb's version includes in-frame clones alone and lacks a portion of them. The repertoire holds about 380,000 clones, with about 88% as singletons. Specimen: PBMCs or T cells enriched from blood (not recorded which). All receptors come from a woman aged 18-29 years who had recovered from COVID-19.

V and J are TRBV7-2 and TRBJ1-5, with 9 bases identical to TRBD1. The V gene end was trimmed by 2 bases and the J gene end by 5 bases; junction bases not matched to a gene: 4. Per germline, CDR1 SGHTA and CDR2 FQGNSA. This CDR3 comprises 15 residues. CDR3 sequence: CASSLRTGADQPQHF. The DNA of the CDR3 is TGTGCCAGCAGCTTAAGGACAGGGGCGGATCAGCCCCAGCATTTT.

Written as DNA, the CDR3 is TGCGCCAGCAGTTTCGGACAGGCTTCCTACGAGCAGTACTTC. This encodes CASSFGQASYEQYF. The chain combines TRBV5-1 with TRBJ2-7; 7 nucleotides align to TRBD1. The junction had 6 bases not matched to a gene; V was cut back by 5 bases and J by 1 base. The CDR3 has 14 residues. Per the germline V gene, CDR1 is SGHRS and CDR2 is YFSETQ.